The entry that follows covers one T cell receptor (beta chain) sequence. Its antigen is currently unknown. Trimming removed 6 bases from V and 7 bases from J; junction bases left unmatched: 8. This CDR3 has 13 amino acids. The sample comes from a study of vaccination effects on CD4 cells after COVID-19. A roughly ten-day culture period preceded the isolation of CD4+ T cells. None of the vaccinated had previously contracted SARS-CoV-2, and their nucleocapsid antibodies tested negative. Assay: immunoSEQ multiplex PCR; the TCRdb copy retains only in-frame clones and omits some. The sample lists 40,000 or so clones; about four fifths were seen once.

This TCR came from a human donor who received a COVID-19 vaccine. This specimen consisted of CD4+ T cells from PBMCs cultured without peptide, obtained before COVID-19 vaccination. This rearrangement joins TRBV12-3 or TRBV12-4 to TRBJ2-7; TRBD1 aligns across 8 bases. CDR3 sequence reads: CASSLTGVEEQYV. Here the CDR3 DNA reads TGTGCCAGCAGCTTGACAGGGGTTGAAGAGCAGTACGTC.